The clone carrying this T cell receptor beta chain was recorded many times. HTBI primers from iRepertoire and Arm-PCR of CDR3 regions yielded the TCR beta libraries. TCRdb redid the calling of the multiplex PCR reads with MiXCR, one entry per CDR3 protein. The data hold 390,000 or so distinct CDR3 sequences, with roughly 10% observed a single time. These data originate in a study of regulatory T cells in long-lasting Graves disease. Regarding time point: newly diagnosed GD, antithyroid drugs for less than 3 months. Generation of the TCR library employed RNA extracted from PBMCs. From each patient, nine milliliters of peripheral blood was drawn and collected into an EDTA anticoagulant tube. Separately, the same data were catalogued under a study of T cells in Graves' hyperthyroidism and ophthalmopathy.

This receptor was identified in a woman aged 18-29 years with Graves disease. The sequenced sample was peripheral blood mononuclear cells (PBMCs), obtained at new diagnosis, from a patient treated with antithyroid drugs.

This CDR3 reads CASSVAGGQTKRETQYF. CDR3 nucleotides: TGTGCCAGCAGTGTAGCAGGAGGACAGACCAAAAGAGAGACCCAGTACTTC. The chain employs TRBV7-9 and TRBJ2-5, with D possibly TRBD1 on 6 matching bases. CDR3 length: 17 residues. Per germline, CDR1 SEHNR and CDR2 FQNEAQ (reference sequence). Trimming removed 6 bases from V and 4 bases from J, with 24 bases in between.